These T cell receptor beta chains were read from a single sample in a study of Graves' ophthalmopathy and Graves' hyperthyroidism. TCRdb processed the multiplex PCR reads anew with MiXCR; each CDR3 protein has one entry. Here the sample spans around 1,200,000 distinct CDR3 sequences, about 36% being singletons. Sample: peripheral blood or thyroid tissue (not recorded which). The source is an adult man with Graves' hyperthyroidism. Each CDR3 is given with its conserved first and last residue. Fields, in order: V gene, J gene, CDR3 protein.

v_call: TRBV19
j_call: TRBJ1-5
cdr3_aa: CASTPGRGSQPQHF

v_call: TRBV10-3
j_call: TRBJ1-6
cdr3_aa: CAIKGGTGGNNSPLHF

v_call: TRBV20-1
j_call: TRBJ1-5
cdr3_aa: CSARDKVWGNSNQPQHF

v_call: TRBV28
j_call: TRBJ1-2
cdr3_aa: CASSPSGGAYGYTF

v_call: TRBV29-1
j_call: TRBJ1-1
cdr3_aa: CSVDGGGGAETEAFF

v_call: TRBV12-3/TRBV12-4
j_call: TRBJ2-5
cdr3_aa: CASTGPDQETQYF

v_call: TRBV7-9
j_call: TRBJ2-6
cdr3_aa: CASSVVGSATGANVLTF

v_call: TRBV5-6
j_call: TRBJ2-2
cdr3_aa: CASSLVGLLGNTGELFF

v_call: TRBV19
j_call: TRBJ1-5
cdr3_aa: CASSMKGRGLSNQPQHF

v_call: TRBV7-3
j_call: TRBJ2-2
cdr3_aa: CASRPPENTGELFF

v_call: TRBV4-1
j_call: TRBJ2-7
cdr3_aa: CASSQVSGGIDEQYF

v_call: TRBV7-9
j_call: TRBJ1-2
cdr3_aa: CASSYPPSTGFDGYTF

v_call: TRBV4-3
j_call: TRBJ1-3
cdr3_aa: CASSPAGGRGNTIYF

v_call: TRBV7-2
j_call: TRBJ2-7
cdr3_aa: CASSLDGGNLGEQYF

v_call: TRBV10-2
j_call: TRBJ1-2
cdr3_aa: CASSEWEGEFPVYGYTF

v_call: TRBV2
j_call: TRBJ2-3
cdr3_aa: CASSDPPAGHTDTQYF

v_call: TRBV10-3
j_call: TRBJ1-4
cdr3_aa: CAISEGGTNEKLFF

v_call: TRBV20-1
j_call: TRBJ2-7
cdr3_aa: CSARDLAGEPYEQYF

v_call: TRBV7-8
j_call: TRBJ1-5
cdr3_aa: CASSLGQGASNQPQHF

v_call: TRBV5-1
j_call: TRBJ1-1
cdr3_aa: CASSLDPGGLGTEAFF

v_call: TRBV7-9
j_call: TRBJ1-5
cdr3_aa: CASSLVGTGDQPQHF

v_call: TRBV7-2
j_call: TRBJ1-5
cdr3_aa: CASSLGFLRQPQHF

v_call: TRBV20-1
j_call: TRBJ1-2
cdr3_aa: CSVRQGVYYGYTF

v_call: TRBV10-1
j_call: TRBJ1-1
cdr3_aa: CAIGQGGTDTEAFF

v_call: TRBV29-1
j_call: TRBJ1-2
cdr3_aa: CSVGEGYTF

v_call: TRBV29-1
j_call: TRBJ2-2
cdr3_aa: CSVPRTGNTGELFF

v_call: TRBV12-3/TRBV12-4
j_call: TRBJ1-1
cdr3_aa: CASSIGDSKGLVTEAFF

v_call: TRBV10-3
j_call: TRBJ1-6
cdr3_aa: CAISEDSADLHF

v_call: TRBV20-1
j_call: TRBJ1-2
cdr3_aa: CSARDRGRRGYTF

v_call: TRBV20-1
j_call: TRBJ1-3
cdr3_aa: CSAGTTGGGGNTIYF

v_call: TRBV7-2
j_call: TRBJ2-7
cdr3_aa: CASSLTLVRQGEQYF

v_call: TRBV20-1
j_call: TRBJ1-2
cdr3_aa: CSARVRDSLFNYGYTF

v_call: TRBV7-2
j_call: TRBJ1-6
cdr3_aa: CASSPKQGILDSPLHF

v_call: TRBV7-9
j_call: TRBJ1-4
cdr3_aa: CASSFGQLSDEKLFF

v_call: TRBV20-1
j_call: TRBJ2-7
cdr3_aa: CSASGTGASLEQYF

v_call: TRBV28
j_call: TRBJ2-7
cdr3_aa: CATAINYEQYF

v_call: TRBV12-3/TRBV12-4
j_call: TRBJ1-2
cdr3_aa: CASSPRTGYGYTF

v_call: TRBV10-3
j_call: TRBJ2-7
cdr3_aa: CAISGTSEAEYF

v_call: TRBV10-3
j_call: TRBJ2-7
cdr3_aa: CASSKTGLYEQYF

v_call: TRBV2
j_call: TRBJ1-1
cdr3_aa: CASRRQGAWSTEAFF

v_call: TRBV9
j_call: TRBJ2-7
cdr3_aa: CASSLANREGIYEQYF

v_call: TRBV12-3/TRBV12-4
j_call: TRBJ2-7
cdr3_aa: CASSSDLGPYEQYF

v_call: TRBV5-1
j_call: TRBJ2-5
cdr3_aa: CASSPQWLEETQYF

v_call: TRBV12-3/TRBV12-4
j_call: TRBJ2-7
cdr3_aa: CASSEVGWGEQYF

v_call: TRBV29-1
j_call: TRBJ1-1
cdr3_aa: CSSTGAGTEAFF

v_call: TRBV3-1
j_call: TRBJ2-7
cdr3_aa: CASSQAVDYEQYF

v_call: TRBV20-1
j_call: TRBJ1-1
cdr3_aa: CSADFRDRVAFF

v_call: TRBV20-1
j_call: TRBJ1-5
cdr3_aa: CSATREGQGHQPQHF

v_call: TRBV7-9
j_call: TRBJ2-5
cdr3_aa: CASSSGRQETRYF

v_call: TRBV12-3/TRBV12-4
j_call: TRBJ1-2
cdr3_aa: CASSLFRGHYGYTF